This is a list of T cell receptor beta chains from one sample in a study of cytomegalovirus exposure and HLA in healthy donors. Sequencing used immunoSEQ multiplex PCR; TCRdb keeps in-frame clones, though not all of them. This sample yields 55,000 to 70,000 clones, of which around 80% are seen a single time; 3.9% belongs to the top ten. Material: PBMCs. The source is a woman aged 40 to 55 in good health and CMV-seronegative. The CDR3 runs from the conserved cysteine through the conserved F or W. Each record gives: D gene, J gene, V gene, CDR3 protein. A D gene is named only where the DNA matches it firmly.

>-|TRBJ2-5|TRBV2
CASTPGWGVQETQYF
>TRBD1|TRBJ1-2|TRBV27
CASSLSDRGYGYTF
>-|TRBJ2-1|TRBV9
CASSVEGVYNEQFF
>-|TRBJ1-1|TRBV27
CASSLKVEGTEAFF
>-|TRBJ2-1|TRBV5-1
CASSLNGSPYNEQFF
>-|TRBJ1-2|TRBV5-4
CASSTPNSGDDGYTF
>-|TRBJ1-4|TRBV5-1
CASSHGSADSRTEKLFF
>TRBD1|TRBJ2-1|TRBV5-4
CASSKKRTGDQLNEQFF
>-|TRBJ1-5|TRBV30
CAWSPGRNQPQHF
>-|TRBJ1-1|TRBV28
CASSLNADRGGTEAFF
>TRBD1|TRBJ2-1|TRBV5-6
CASSLAGTGGSSYNEQFF
>-|TRBJ2-3|TRBV5-1
CASSWRTSTDTQYF
>TRBD2|TRBJ2-5|TRBV7-9
CASSPVAGGPGETQYF
>TRBD1|TRBJ1-5|TRBV19
CASSNTRGQGHSNQPQHF
>TRBD2|TRBJ2-3|TRBV29-1
CSVEGLAGYRTDTQYF
>TRBD1|TRBJ1-3|TRBV28
CASRGQGRGNTIYF
>-|TRBJ1-1|TRBV28
CASSPTREFNTEAFF
>-|TRBJ2-1|TRBV27
CASGELALTTYNEQFF
>TRBD1|TRBJ2-2|TRBV2
CASSASGGPNTGELFF
>TRBD2|TRBJ2-7|TRBV5-1
CASSLNPGIGAGDF
>TRBD1|TRBJ1-1|TRBV7-3
CASSPRTGGKAFF
>TRBD2|TRBJ2-7|TRBV7-6
CASSLASGMDEQYF
>TRBD1|TRBJ1-2|TRBV7-2
CASSSGQGRTYGYAF
>TRBD2|TRBJ2-1|TRBV7-3
CASSVLAGGLHEQFF
>-|TRBJ2-2|TRBV11-2
CASSLGPNTGELFF
>TRBD2|TRBJ2-1|TRBV18
CASSPLAGSYNEQFF
>TRBD1|TRBJ1-2|TRBV7-6
CASSSDRGYGYTF
>-|TRBJ2-7|TRBV2
CASQQGILYEQYF
>-|TRBJ2-1|TRBV4-1
CASSQDGWGVYNEQFF
>TRBD1|TRBJ2-1|TRBV4-2
CASSQDRTGYNEQFF
>TRBD1|TRBJ1-1|TRBV9
CASSGGQGYNTEAFF